Sequencing of this T cell receptor beta chain was carried out in a study of blood T cell repertoires in COVID-19. The CDR3 length is 17 residues. CDR1 is SGHDT, CDR2 YYEEEE, per germline. V shed 6 bases and J 2 bases; nucleotides not matched to a gene: 12. As processed by the authors: Reference gene primers were amplified, and this amplification served to estimate nucleated cell counts. Sequencing was performed with immunoSEQ multiplex PCR; in TCRdb, only in-frame clones are kept and a portion is missing. V and J calls and clone size are those listed in that table; D and trimming were worked out from the DNA. Here the sample spans 70,000 to 100,000 clones, about 70% being singletons.

The TCR originated in a woman aged 55-70 years in a cohort sampled during active or convalescent COVID-19. This chain connects TRBV5-6 to TRBJ2-5; 11 bases fit TRBD2. The material sequenced was peripheral blood. Here the CDR3 DNA reads TGTGCCAGCATACTTTTCGGCGCTAGCGGGGGGCAAGAGACCCAGTACTTC. It encodes CASILFGASGGQETQYF.